Listed below are T cell receptor beta chains from one sample, sequenced in a study of T-cell reconstitution after alpha-beta-depleted transplantation in children. TCRdb reprocessed the PCR reads via MiXCR and lists one record per CDR3 protein. The sample carries approximately 1,000,000 distinct CDR3 sequences, roughly 29% recorded once. This specimen consisted of PBMCs, mostly from graft donor cells, obtained 360 days after TCRalphabeta/CD19-depleted stem cell transplant. Receptors originate from a boy under two years old who had a stem cell transplant for SCID, so the T cells may come from the graft donor. Both conserved end residues are part of each CDR3. D genes are given only for firm matches. Size is stated for part of the rows, as once, few or many counts, or as a class when the clone is expanded.

J: TRBJ2-7
size: few
D: TRBD2
V: TRBV6-5
CDR3: CASSFTVLAGEYEQYF
DNA: TGTGCCAGCAGTTTCACCGTACTAGCGGGGGAGTACGAGCAGTACTTC

J: TRBJ2-2
size: few
D: NA
V: TRBV25-1
CDR3: CASSESTLGGGGEAGELFF
DNA: TGTGCCAGCAGTGAATCTACGCTCGGAGGAGGGGGCGAGGCCGGGGAGCTGTTTTTT

J: TRBJ1-2
size: NA
D: NA
V: TRBV20-1
CDR3: CSASGVRGYTF
DNA: TGCAGTGCTAGCGGGGTGAGGGGCTACACCTTC

J: TRBJ2-7
size: NA
D: TRBD1
V: TRBV5-1
CDR3: CASSPDRDRQYF
DNA: TGCGCCAGCAGCCCCGACAGGGATCGGCAGTACTTC

J: TRBJ1-1
size: NA
D: NA
V: TRBV7-2
CDR3: CATTRGPNIRNTEAFF
DNA: TGTGCCACCACCCGGGGGCCAAATATTCGGAACACTGAAGCTTTCTTT

J: TRBJ2-1
size: NA
D: NA
V: TRBV27
CDR3: CASGGRWVDNEQFF
DNA: TGTGCCAGCGGAGGGAGGTGGGTCGACAATGAGCAGTTCTTC

J: TRBJ2-1
size: few
D: NA
V: TRBV5-1
CDR3: CASRSSSGEYNEQFF
DNA: TGCGCCAGCCGTTCCTCATCGGGGGAATACAATGAGCAGTTCTTC

J: TRBJ2-7
size: NA
D: TRBD2
V: TRBV5-1
CDR3: CASSLGPRTSGVTYEQYF
DNA: TGCGCCAGCAGCTTGGGCCCCCGGACTAGCGGGGTGACCTACGAGCAGTACTTC

J: TRBJ1-5
size: few
D: NA
V: TRBV28
CDR3: CASSLGGRQPQHF
DNA: TGTGCCAGCAGTTTAGGGGGCCGACAGCCCCAGCATTTT

J: TRBJ1-2
size: few
D: NA
V: TRBV6-5
CDR3: CASSYSNSGYGYTF
DNA: TGTGCCAGCAGTTACTCGAACAGCGGATATGGCTACACCTTC

J: TRBJ2-3
size: NA
D: NA
V: TRBV12-5
CDR3: CASSNDRFSTDTQYF
DNA: TGTGCTAGTTCAAACGACAGGTTCAGCACAGATACGCAGTATTTT

J: TRBJ2-7
size: NA
D: NA
V: TRBV7-2
CDR3: CASSLPPADYEQYF
DNA: TGTGCCAGCAGCTTACCCCCAGCGGACTACGAGCAGTACTTC

J: TRBJ1-1
size: NA
D: NA
V: TRBV7-3
CDR3: CASRHDGNTEAFF
DNA: TGTGCCAGCCGACACGACGGGAACACTGAAGCTTTCTTT

J: TRBJ2-1
size: NA
D: TRBD1
V: TRBV7-2
CDR3: CASSFGQGATEQFF
DNA: TGTGCCAGCAGCTTCGGACAGGGGGCGACGGAGCAGTTCTTC

J: TRBJ2-7
size: NA
D: NA
V: TRBV6-2/TRBV6-3
CDR3: CASSYSGRRKQYF
DNA: TGTGCCAGCAGTTACTCCGGACGGCGGAAGCAATACTTC

J: TRBJ2-1
size: few
D: TRBD2
V: TRBV9
CDR3: CASSPDGGAGNEQFF
DNA: TGTGCCAGCAGCCCGGACGGGGGGGCTGGGAATGAGCAGTTCTTC

J: TRBJ2-2
size: many
D: NA
V: TRBV5-1
CDR3: CASSKTGVNTGELFF
DNA: TGCGCCAGCAGCAAGACAGGAGTGAACACCGGGGAGCTGTTTTTT

J: TRBJ2-5
size: few
D: TRBD2
V: TRBV24-1
CDR3: CATSEWSTSGRQETQYF
DNA: TGTGCCACCAGTGAATGGTCGACTAGCGGGCGCCAAGAGACCCAGTACTTC

J: TRBJ2-7
size: few
D: NA
V: TRBV18
CDR3: CASSPNDEQYF
DNA: TGTGCCAGCTCACCGAATGACGAGCAGTACTTC

J: TRBJ1-1
size: few
D: NA
V: TRBV12-3/TRBV12-4
CDR3: CASSSRKNTEAFF
DNA: TGTGCCAGCAGCTCAAGGAAGAACACTGAAGCTTTCTTT

J: TRBJ1-5
size: NA
D: NA
V: TRBV12-3/TRBV12-4
CDR3: CASSLMRTRRNQPQHF
DNA: TGTGCCAGCAGTTTGATGCGGACGCGGCGCAATCAGCCCCAGCATTTT

J: TRBJ2-5
size: few
D: NA
V: TRBV12-3/TRBV12-4
CDR3: CASNSGGVSWETQYF
DNA: TGTGCCAGCAACTCAGGGGGGGTTTCTTGGGAGACCCAGTACTTC

J: TRBJ2-5
size: few
D: TRBD2
V: TRBV20-1
CDR3: CSARDSGGQETQYF
DNA: TGCAGTGCTAGAGATTCGGGGGGCCAAGAGACCCAGTACTTC

J: TRBJ2-5
size: NA
D: TRBD2
V: TRBV20-1
CDR3: CSARRGTSGQETQYF
DNA: TGCAGTGCTAGACGTGGAACTAGCGGGCAAGAGACCCAGTACTTC

J: TRBJ1-4
size: NA
D: NA
V: TRBV10-3
CDR3: CAAGGGAGLNEKLFF
DNA: TGTGCCGCCGGAGGAGGGGCAGGTTTGAATGAAAAACTGTTTTTT

J: TRBJ2-3
size: NA
D: NA
V: TRBV4-3
CDR3: CASSPLGGGHRSTQYF
DNA: TGCGCCAGCAGCCCCTTAGGGGGGGGCCACAGAAGTACGCAGTATTTT

J: TRBJ2-1
size: NA
D: TRBD2
V: TRBV20-1
CDR3: CSADGGLAGAPNNEQFF
DNA: TGCAGTGCCGACGGAGGACTAGCGGGGGCCCCGAACAATGAGCAGTTCTTC

J: TRBJ2-7
size: NA
D: NA
V: TRBV27
CDR3: CASSLSPRYEQYF
DNA: TGTGCCAGCAGTTTGTCTCCTAGATACGAGCAGTACTTC

J: TRBJ1-2
size: NA
D: NA
V: TRBV5-1
CDR3: CASSRPSGGYGYTF
DNA: TGCGCCAGCAGCCGACCCAGCGGTGGGTATGGCTACACCTTC

J: TRBJ1-1
size: few
D: NA
V: TRBV29-1
CDR3: CSVQLLNTEAFF
DNA: TGCAGCGTCCAACTCCTGAACACTGAAGCTTTCTTT

J: TRBJ1-1
size: NA
D: NA
V: TRBV6-6
CDR3: CASTHQGNTEAFF
DNA: TGTGCCAGCACCCACCAGGGGAACACTGAAGCTTTCTTT

J: TRBJ2-3
size: few
D: NA
V: TRBV7-6
CDR3: CASSPRDDTQYF
DNA: TGTGCCAGCAGCCCACGGGACGATACGCAGTATTTT

J: TRBJ1-1
size: NA
D: TRBD1
V: TRBV27
CDR3: CASSHGDREAFF
DNA: TGTGCCAGCAGTCATGGGGACAGGGAAGCTTTCTTT

J: TRBJ1-2
size: NA
D: NA
V: TRBV29-1
CDR3: CSVGAPGWGYTF
DNA: TGCAGCGTTGGGGCTCCCGGGTGGGGCTACACCTTC

J: TRBJ2-3
size: few
D: NA
V: TRBV18
CDR3: CASSPPGISPSTDTQYF
DNA: TGTGCCAGCTCACCACCGGGAATCTCCCCATCCACAGATACGCAGTATTTT

J: TRBJ1-4
size: few
D: NA
V: TRBV3-1
CDR3: CASSQEGQKLFF
DNA: TGTGCCAGCAGCCAAGAGGGCCAGAAGCTGTTTTTT

J: TRBJ2-3
size: NA
D: TRBD1
V: TRBV5-5
CDR3: CASSLRTGPTDTQYF
DNA: TGTGCCAGCAGCTTGCGGACAGGGCCCACAGATACGCAGTATTTT

J: TRBJ2-7
size: NA
D: NA
V: TRBV5-1
CDR3: CASSERMGPLNEQYF
DNA: TGCGCCAGCAGCGAGCGAATGGGCCCCCTCAACGAGCAGTACTTC

J: TRBJ1-5
size: NA
D: NA
V: TRBV20-1
CDR3: CSAAGVSNQPQHF
DNA: TGCAGTGCTGCAGGGGTTAGCAATCAGCCCCAGCATTTT

J: TRBJ2-3
size: NA
D: TRBD1
V: TRBV12-3/TRBV12-4
CDR3: CASSLGVRGPDTQYF
DNA: TGTGCCAGCAGTTTAGGTGTCAGGGGGCCAGATACGCAGTATTTT

J: TRBJ2-4
size: few
D: NA
V: TRBV4-3
CDR3: CASTESTKNIQYF
DNA: TGCGCCAGCACCGAATCCACCAAAAACATTCAGTACTTC

J: TRBJ2-3
size: NA
D: TRBD1
V: TRBV12-3/TRBV12-4
CDR3: CASRSLVLGRGLTDTQYF
DNA: TGTGCCAGCAGATCCCTCGTGTTAGGCAGGGGGCTCACAGATACGCAGTATTTT

J: TRBJ2-5
size: NA
D: NA
V: TRBV6-5
CDR3: CASSYSEGWETQYF
DNA: TGTGCCAGCAGTTACTCTGAGGGGTGGGAGACCCAGTACTTC

J: TRBJ2-2
size: NA
D: NA
V: TRBV6-4
CDR3: CASRVRASLAFTNTGELFF
DNA: TGTGCCAGCAGGGTGAGGGCCTCCCTTGCTTTTACGAACACCGGGGAGCTGTTTTTT

J: TRBJ2-7
size: few
D: NA
V: TRBV4-3
CDR3: CASSPHVGVYEQYF
DNA: TGCGCCAGCAGCCCCCACGTGGGGGTCTACGAGCAGTACTTC

J: TRBJ2-6
size: NA
D: NA
V: TRBV4-2
CDR3: CASSQERRGAGANVLTF
DNA: TGTGCCAGCAGCCAAGAGAGGCGAGGGGCGGGGGCCAACGTCCTGACTTTC